This T cell receptor (beta chain) was recovered during a study of shared clonotypes between healthy human individuals. Background on the study: A couple of women and a few men aged 18 to 49 made up the donors.

Generated by immunoSEQ multiplex PCR, the TCRdb table keeps only in-frame clones and is missing some. The table has roughly 1.5 million clones, around 98% seen once. This receptor was obtained from a man aged 25 to 40 in good health. The sample was naive CD4+ T cells sorted from blood. Described subset: CD45RA+ positively selected.

This CDR3 reads CASSFNLNYGYTF. In DNA form, the CDR3 reads TGTGCCAGCAGTTTTAACCTTAACTATGGCTACACCTTC. The chain carries TRBV28 and TRBJ1-2, with D hard to call. The CDR3 is made up of 13 amino acids. V gave up 3 bases and J gave up 1 base, with 6 bases separating them. The germline V gene has CDR1 MDHEN and CDR2 SYDVKM.